This T cell receptor beta chain was captured by sequencing in a study of T cells expressing NK-cell markers. Findings and caveats of the study: A few of the donors also had these clonotypes leading their CD3+CD56-NKG2C+ fraction.

Notes on this clonotype: Its target is not known.

TCRdb processed the 5' RACE reads again and assigns one entry to each CDR3 protein, with no DNA. Across under 600,000 distinct CDR3 sequences, the top ten clones capture over 1.1% of the sample. Material: blood T cells: a sorted CD56 or NKG2C T cell subset, CD4+ or CD8+ T cells, or bulk PBMC T cells (not recorded which). This TCR was recovered from a woman aged 50 to 60 in good health.

CDR3 residues: CASSLVIGLAAKGEQFF. The chain joins TRBV5-5 to TRBJ2-1; TCRdb lists TRBD2, though no DNA is available to test this call. CDR3 size: 17 residues. From germline, CDR1 is SGHKS and CDR2 YYEKEE (reference sequence).